This T cell receptor beta chain was identified during a study of PD-L1 blockade in urothelial cancer. Study context: Blood gave a median around 140,000 T cells.

Germline CDR1 reads SGHRS; CDR2 reads YFSETQ. This CDR3 region has 15 residues. With 1 base clipped from V and 7 bases from J, the junction kept 7 bases outside the gene matches. TCRdb's copy holds only in-frame clones and misses some; the assay was immunoSEQ multiplex PCR. The sample has approximately 37,000 clones; 83% are singletons. The sequence was collected from a man aged 55 to 70 with urothelial cancer. The gene calls are TRBV5-1 and TRBJ2-3; 9 bases map to TRBD2. Sequencing was performed on PBMCs, taken around atezolizumab (anti-PD-L1) treatment. In DNA form, the CDR3 reads TGCGCCAGCAGCTTGCAGCGGGGGGCCATGAATACGCAGTATTTT. Protein: CASSLQRGAMNTQYF.